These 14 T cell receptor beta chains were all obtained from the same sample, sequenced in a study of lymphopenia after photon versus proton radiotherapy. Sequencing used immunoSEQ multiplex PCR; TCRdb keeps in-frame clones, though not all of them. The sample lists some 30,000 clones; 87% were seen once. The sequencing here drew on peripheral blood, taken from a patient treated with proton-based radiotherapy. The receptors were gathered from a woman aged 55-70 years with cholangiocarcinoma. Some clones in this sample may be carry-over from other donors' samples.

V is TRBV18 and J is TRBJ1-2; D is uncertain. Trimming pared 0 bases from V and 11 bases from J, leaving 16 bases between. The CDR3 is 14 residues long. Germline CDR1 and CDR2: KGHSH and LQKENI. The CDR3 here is CASSPPDLTPQYTF. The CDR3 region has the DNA TGTGCCAGCTCACCACCAGACTTAACCCCTCAATACACCTTC.

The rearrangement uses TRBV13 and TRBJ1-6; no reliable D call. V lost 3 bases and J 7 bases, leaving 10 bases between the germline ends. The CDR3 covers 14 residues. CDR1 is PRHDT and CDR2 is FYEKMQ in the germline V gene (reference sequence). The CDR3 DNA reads TGTGCCAGCAGCTTTGCCGATTGGAATTCACCCCTCCACTTT. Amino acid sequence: CASSFADWNSPLHF. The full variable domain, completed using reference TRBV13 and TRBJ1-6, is AAGVIQSPRHLIKEKRETATLKCYPIPRHDTVYWYQQGPGQDPQFLISFYEKMQSDKGSIPDRFSAQQFSDYHSELNMSSLELGDSALYFCASSFADWNSPLHFGNGTRLTVT.

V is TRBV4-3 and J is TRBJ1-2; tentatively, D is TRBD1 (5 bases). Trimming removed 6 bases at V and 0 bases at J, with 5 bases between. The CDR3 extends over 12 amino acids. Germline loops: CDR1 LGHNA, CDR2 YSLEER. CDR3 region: CASRGANYGYTF. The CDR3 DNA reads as TGCGCCAGCAGAGGGGCTAACTATGGCTACACCTTC.

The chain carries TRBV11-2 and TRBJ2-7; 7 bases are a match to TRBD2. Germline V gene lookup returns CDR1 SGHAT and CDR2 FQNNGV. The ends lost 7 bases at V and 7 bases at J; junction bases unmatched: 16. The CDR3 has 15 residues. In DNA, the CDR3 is TGTGCCAGCACCCCGACTAGCTCCCTCCCCTGGGAGCAGTACTTC. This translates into CASTPTSSLPWEQYF.

The CDR3 DNA is TGCAGCGTTGGGATACCGGGACTAGCACAAGAGACCCAGTACTTC. Its protein is CSVGIPGLAQETQYF. The rearrangement uses TRBV29-1 and TRBJ2-5; 9 nucleotides agree with TRBD2. Germline assignment: CDR1 SQVTM and CDR2 ANQGSEA. The CDR3 consists of 15 residues. The V segment lost 4 bases and the J segment 2 bases; nucleotides outside the gene matches: 8.

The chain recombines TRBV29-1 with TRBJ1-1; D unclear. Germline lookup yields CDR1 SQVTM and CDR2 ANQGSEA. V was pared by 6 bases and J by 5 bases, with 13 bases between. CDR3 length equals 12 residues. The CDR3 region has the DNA TGCAGCGTCCGCTATGGGGTGACTGAAGCTTTCTTT. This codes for CSVRYGVTEAFF.

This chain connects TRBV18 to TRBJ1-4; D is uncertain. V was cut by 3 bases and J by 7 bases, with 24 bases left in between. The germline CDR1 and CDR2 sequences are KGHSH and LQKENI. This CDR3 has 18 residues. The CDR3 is CASSPGTALSGPGEKLFF. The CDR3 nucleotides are TGTGCCAGCTCACCCGGAACGGCTCTTAGCGGCCCGGGTGAAAAACTGTTTTTT.

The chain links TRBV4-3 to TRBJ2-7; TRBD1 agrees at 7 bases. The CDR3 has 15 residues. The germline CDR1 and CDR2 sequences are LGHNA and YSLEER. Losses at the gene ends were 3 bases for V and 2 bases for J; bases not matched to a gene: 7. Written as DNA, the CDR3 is TGCGCCAGCAGCCACTACCTGACAGGGACCTACGAGCAGTACTTC. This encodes CASSHYLTGTYEQYF.

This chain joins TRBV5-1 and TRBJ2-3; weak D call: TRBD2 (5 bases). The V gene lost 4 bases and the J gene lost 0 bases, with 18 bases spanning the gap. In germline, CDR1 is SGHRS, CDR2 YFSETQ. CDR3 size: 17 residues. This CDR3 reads CASSESTIRTSTDTQYF. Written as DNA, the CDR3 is TGCGCCAGCAGCGAGTCGACTATCAGAACTAGCACAGATACGCAGTATTTT. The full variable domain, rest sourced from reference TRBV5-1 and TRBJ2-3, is KAGVTQTPRYLIKTRGQQVTLSCSPISGHRSVSWYQQTPGQGLQFLFEYFSETQRNKGNFPGRFSGRQFSNSRSEMNVSTLELGDSALYLCASSESTIRTSTDTQYFGPGTRLTVL.

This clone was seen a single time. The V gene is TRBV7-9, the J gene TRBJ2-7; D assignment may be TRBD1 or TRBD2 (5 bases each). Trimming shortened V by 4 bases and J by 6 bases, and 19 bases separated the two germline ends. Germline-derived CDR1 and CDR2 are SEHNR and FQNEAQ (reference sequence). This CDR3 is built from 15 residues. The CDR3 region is CASSWGTGAPGEQYF. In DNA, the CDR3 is TGTGCCAGCAGCTGGGGTACCGGGGCCCCTGGCGAGCAGTACTTC.

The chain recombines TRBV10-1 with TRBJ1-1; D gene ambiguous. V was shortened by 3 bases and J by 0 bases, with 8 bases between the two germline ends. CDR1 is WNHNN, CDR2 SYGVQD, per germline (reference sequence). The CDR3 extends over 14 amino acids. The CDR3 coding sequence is TGCGCCAGCAGTGACCACGGAATGAACACTGAAGCTTTCTTT. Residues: CASSDHGMNTEAFF.

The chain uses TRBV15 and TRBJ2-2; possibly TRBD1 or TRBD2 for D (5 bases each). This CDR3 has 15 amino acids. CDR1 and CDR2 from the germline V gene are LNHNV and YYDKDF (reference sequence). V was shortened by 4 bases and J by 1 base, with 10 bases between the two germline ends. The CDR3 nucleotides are TGTGCCACCAGCACCGGGACGGTGAACACCGGGGAGCTGTTTTTT. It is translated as CATSTGTVNTGELFF. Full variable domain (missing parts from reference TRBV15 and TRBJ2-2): DAMVIQNPRYQVTQFGKPVTLSCSQTLNHNVMYWYQQKSSQAPKLLFHYYDKDFNNEADTPDNFQSRRPNTSFCFLDIRSPGLGDTAMYLCATSTGTVNTGELFFGEGSRLTVL.

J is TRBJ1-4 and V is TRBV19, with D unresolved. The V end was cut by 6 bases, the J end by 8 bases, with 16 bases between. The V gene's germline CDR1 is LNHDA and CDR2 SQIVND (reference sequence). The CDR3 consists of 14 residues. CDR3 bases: TGTGCCAGTAGCCCCCCCACAGCAAGAGAAAAACTGTTTTTT. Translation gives CASSPPTAREKLFF. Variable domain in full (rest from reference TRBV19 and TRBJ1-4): DGGITQSPKYLFRKEGQNVTLSCEQNLNHDAMYWYRQDPGQGLRLIYYSQIVNDFQKGDIAEGYSVSREKKESFPLTVTSAQKNPTAFYLCASSPPTAREKLFFGSGTQLSVL.

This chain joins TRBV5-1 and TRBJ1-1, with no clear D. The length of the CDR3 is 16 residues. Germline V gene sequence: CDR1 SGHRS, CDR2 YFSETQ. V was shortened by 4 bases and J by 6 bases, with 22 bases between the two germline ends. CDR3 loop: CASSPGVIGVGAEAFF. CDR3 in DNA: TGCGCCAGCAGCCCCGGAGTTATCGGGGTCGGCGCTGAAGCTTTCTTT. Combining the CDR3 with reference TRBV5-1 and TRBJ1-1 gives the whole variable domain KAGVTQTPRYLIKTRGQQVTLSCSPISGHRSVSWYQQTPGQGLQFLFEYFSETQRNKGNFPGRFSGRQFSNSRSEMNVSTLELGDSALYLCASSPGVIGVGAEAFFGQGTRLTVV.